The T cell receptor beta chain under discussion was sequenced for a study of regulatory T cells in long-lasting Graves disease. Study-level information: Graves' disease counted as persistent after over 5 years of antithyroid drugs with positive TSH receptor antibodies. Study-level results: TRBV28, TRBJ1-2 and TRBJ2-5 were segments that persistent disease favored. Comparison showed that persistent patients shared more public clonotypes (about 2,700) than new patients (about 880).

V lost 2 bases, J lost 7 bases, and 15 bases lay in between. The CDR3 sequence is 14 residues long. Germline V gives CDR1 SGHNT, CDR2 YYREEE (reference sequence). A word on this clonotype: Its specificity is unknown.

Specified time point: persistent/refractory GD, antithyroid drugs over 5 years with positive TRAb. Preparation of the TCR library used RNA extracted from PBMCs. Assembly of TCR beta libraries relied on iRepertoire HTBI primers together with Arm-PCR of CDR3 regions. TCRdb re-analysed the multiplex PCR reads in MiXCR, keeping a single row per CDR3 protein. The table shows about 430,000 distinct CDR3 sequences, with under 25% occurring only once. The sequence derives from a female donor with Graves disease. Sequencing was performed on peripheral blood mononuclear cells (PBMCs), taken when the disease was refractory, from a patient treated with antithyroid drugs. The rearrangement joins TRBV5-4 to TRBJ1-2, with D perhaps matching TRBD1 (5 bases). The CDR3 nucleotides are TGTGCCAGCAGCTTCGAGACAGATGCGGGTGGCTACACCTTC. Translated, it gives CASSFETDAGGYTF.